Presented here are 19 T cell receptor beta chains from one specimen sequenced in a study of T cell repertoires in cytomegalovirus infection (dated by TCRdb to about 2019). The treatment or condition label, read with the paper, signifies: in vitro stimulation with specific CMV peptide epitopes to enrich CMV-specific T cells. Sequencing was carried out with an Illumina HiSeq 1500. TCRdb reran the public reads through fastp at Q25 and MiXCR, keeping productive beta chains. All rows with the same CDR3 protein become a single entry with the most common DNA and genes. Counted in this sample were about 500,000 distinct CDR3 sequences; 30% to 35% of them appeared once. The ten largest clones take up 17% of the sample. Antigens for these TCRs are unknown. Here the sequenced sample was cultured PBMCs, taken from culture after CMV antigen stimulation. The receptors were sampled from a human donor in good health (CMV status not recorded). Some clones in this sample may be carry-over from other donors' samples.

The rearrangement uses TRBV7-9 and TRBJ1-2; D unresolved. Looked up from germline, CDR1 is SEHNR and CDR2 is FQNEAQ (reference sequence). The CDR3 runs 14 residues. V lost 1 base and J lost 7, with 13 bases in between. CDR3 nucleotide sequence: TGTGCCAGCAGCTTAGAGGACCCTCGGGGTGGCTACACCTTC. Translation: CASSLEDPRGGYTF. The variable domain in full, completed from reference TRBV7-9 and TRBJ1-2, reads DTGVSQNPRHKITKRGQNVTFRCDPISEHNRLYWYRQTLGQGPEFLTYFQNEAQLEKSRLLSDRFSAERPKGSFSTLEIQRTEQGDSAMYLCASSLEDPRGGYTFGSGTRLTVV.

This clonotype was seen a handful of times. The chain has TRBV7-4 and TRBJ1-1; 8 bases are a match to TRBD1. This CDR3 spans 18 amino acids. Trimming cost V 4 bases and J 6 bases; bases outside gene matches: 19. From germline, CDR1 is SGHVT and CDR2 SQSDAQ. In DNA, the CDR3 is TGTGCCAGCAGCTCATATTTTGGGGGAACGACAGGGGACGCTGAAGCTTTCTTT. This translates into CASSSYFGGTTGDAEAFF.

CDR3 in DNA: TGCGCCAGCAGCCAAAAAGGCCTGGCGGCTAGCGGGAGGACAGATACGCAGTATTTT. The encoded protein is CASSQKGLAASGRTDTQYF. The chain is built from TRBV4-3 and TRBJ2-3, with 11 nucleotides matching TRBD2. Germline lookup yields CDR1 LGHNA and CDR2 YSLEER. With 2 bases clipped from V and 3 bases from J, the junction kept 13 bases outside the gene matches. CDR3 size: 19 residues.

This clonotype was observed at least ten times. The chain links TRBV7-2 to TRBJ1-1; TRBD1 aligns across 8 bases. This CDR3 comprises 15 residues. Germline V gene lookup returns CDR1 SGHTA and CDR2 FQGNSA. Germline trimming cut 4 bases from V and 2 bases from J; bases unmatched to any gene: 6. The CDR3 nucleotides read TGTGCCAGCAGCTCTAGAACAGGGGGTAACACTGAAGCTTTCTTT. Translating it yields CASSSRTGGNTEAFF. Drawing the rest from reference TRBV7-2 and TRBJ1-1, the complete variable domain is GAGVSQSPSNKVTEKGKDVELRCDPISGHTALYWYRQSLGQGLEFLIYFQGNSAPDKSGLPSDRFSAERTGGSVSTLTIQRTQQEDSAVYLCASSSRTGGNTEAFFGQGTRLTVV.

There are a few counts of this clonotype. V usage is TRBV4-3 and J usage is TRBJ2-1; TRBD2 aligns across 8 bases. The CDR3 totals 16 residues. Germline V gives CDR1 LGHNA, CDR2 YSLEER. Losses at the gene ends were 8 bases for V and 3 bases for J; bases not matched to a gene: 12. The CDR3 nucleotides read TGCGCCAGCGCGAGAACTTCGGCGGGAGGCTACAATGAGCAGTTCTTC. Its protein product is CASARTSAGGYNEQFF.

The sample holds a few counts of this clonotype. V is TRBV7-2 and J is TRBJ2-7, with 7 nucleotides matching TRBD2. The CDR3 runs 16 residues. Per germline, CDR1 SGHTA and CDR2 FQGNSA. V gave up 5 bases and J gave up 0 bases; unmatched junction bases: 10. The CDR3 DNA is TGTGCCAGCAGCACCATACTAGCGTTGAGCTCCTACGAGCAGTACTTC. Protein sequence: CASSTILALSSYEQYF.

The chain combines TRBV27 with TRBJ2-2, with D unclear. V dropped 5 bases and J dropped 6 bases, with 10 bases sitting between them. The germline V gene has CDR1 MNHEY and CDR2 SMNVEV (reference sequence). The CDR3 extends over 13 amino acids. The CDR3 loop is CASSPVIAGELFF. The DNA of the CDR3 is TGTGCCAGCAGTCCTGTTATTGCCGGGGAGCTGTTTTTT.

This clonotype turned up a few times. One end of the junction varies from germline; a read error may be responsible. The DNA for the CDR3 is TGTGCCAGCACCTTAGATTCTCAGCCCCAGCATTTT. It specifies CASTLDSQPQHF. The chain has TRBV7-9 and TRBJ1-5; D call uncertain. The length of the CDR3 is 12 residues. Germline-derived CDR1 and CDR2 are SEHNR and FQNEAQ (reference sequence).

This clonotype was counted at least ten times. This rearrangement joins TRBV7-8 to TRBJ2-7; 8 positions match TRBD2. The CDR3 contains 14 residues. Trimming cost V 5 bases and J 2 bases; bases outside gene matches: 5. The germline CDR1 and CDR2 sequences are SGHVS and FQNEAQ. The CDR3 reads CASSALAGPYEQYF. In DNA form, the CDR3 reads TGTGCCAGCAGCGCCTTAGCGGGACCCTACGAGCAGTACTTC.

The chain couples TRBV19 to TRBJ2-6, with no clear D. Germline assignment: CDR1 LNHDA and CDR2 SQIVND (reference sequence). Between the trimmed V and J ends, which lost 2 bases and 0 bases, there was a span of 8 bases. The CDR3 is 16 residues long. CDR3 in DNA: TGTGCCAGTAGTATAATCGGCGGCTCTGGGGCCAACGTCCTGACTTTC. Residues: CASSIIGGSGANVLTF.

The sample holds many counts of this clonotype. This chain uses TRBV7-8 with TRBJ2-7, with TRBD1 matching over 8 bases. The germline gives CDR1 SGHVS, CDR2 FQNEAQ. V lost 1 base to trimming and J lost 2 bases; unmatched junction nucleotides: 10. The CDR3 runs to 17 residues. In DNA form, the CDR3 reads TGTGCCAGCAGCTTAGTGAGGGACAGGCGATCAACCTACGAGCAGTACGTC. As protein: CASSLVRDRRSTYEQYV.

V usage is TRBV6-4 and J usage is TRBJ1-2; no definite D call. Germline V lookup: CDR1 MRHNA, CDR2 SNTAGT. The V and J ends lost 6 bases and 5 bases respectively, with 16 bases between them. The CDR3 totals 14 residues. CDR3 in DNA: TGTGCCAGCAGGGGAGGCACCCCCGCTTATGGCTACACCTTC. Amino acid sequence: CASRGGTPAYGYTF.

This clonotype turned up a few times. J is TRBJ1-3 and V is TRBV12-3 or TRBV12-4; D unclear. Trimming removed 5 bases at V and 3 bases at J, with 14 bases between. The CDR3 sequence is 15 residues long. The CDR3 sequence: CASSPPGDGGNTIYF. The CDR3 DNA follows: TGTGCCAGCAGTCCCCCGGGCGACGGTGGAAACACCATATATTTT.

In its sample, this clonotype was seen a few times. The chain links TRBV6-2 or TRBV6-3 to TRBJ2-1; D remains ambiguous. Between the trimmed V and J ends, which lost 2 bases and 8 bases, there was a span of 7 bases. The CDR3 loop spans 12 amino acids. The V gene's germline CDR1 is MNHEY and CDR2 SVGEGT. CDR3 DNA: TGTGCCAGCAGTTACCTAGGTTATGAGCAGTTCTTC. This codes for CASSYLGYEQFF.

The sample holds a few counts of this clonotype. This rearrangement joins TRBV7-2 to TRBJ2-5; possibly TRBD2 for D (6 bases). V was trimmed by 2 bases and J by 5 bases, leaving 15 bases between them. Germline V gives CDR1 SGHTA, CDR2 FQGNSA. There are 15 residues in the CDR3. The CDR3 sequence: CASSLTGVLSETQYF. CDR3 in DNA: TGTGCCAGCAGCTTAACGGGAGTCCTCTCGGAGACCCAGTACTTC.

The chain carries TRBV6-2 or TRBV6-3 and TRBJ2-7; 8 positions agree with TRBD1. V was pared by 6 bases and J by 2 bases, with 9 bases of the junction left unmatched. Germline V gene lookup returns CDR1 MNHEY and CDR2 SVGEGT. CDR3 length equals 15 residues. The CDR3 coding sequence is TGTGCCAGCAGGACCGGACAGGGATTCGCCTACGAGCAGTACGTC. This codes for CASRTGQGFAYEQYV.

CDR3 amino acids: CASTQQGRSYNSPLHF. The CDR3 coding sequence is TGTGCCAGCACCCAACAGGGTCGTTCCTATAATTCACCCCTCCACTTT. V usage is TRBV6-5 and J usage is TRBJ1-6, with TRBD1 as a possible D gene (6 bases). The V end was cut by 7 bases, the J end by 1 base, with 14 bases between. The length of the CDR3 is 16 residues. Germline values: CDR1 MNHEY, CDR2 SVGAGI.

This clonotype was observed at least ten times. The chain combines TRBV7-9 with TRBJ1-1; no definite D call. Trimming removed 5 bases from V and 7 bases from J, with 11 bases in between. Germline assignment: CDR1 SEHNR and CDR2 FQNEAQ (reference sequence). This CDR3 has 12 amino acids. This CDR3 reads CASSDLEDEAFF. The CDR3 coding sequence is TGTGCCAGCAGCGATCTTGAGGATGAAGCTTTCTTT.

The rearrangement links TRBV7-6 to TRBJ2-7; D unclear. Trimming removed 0 bases from V and 4 bases from J, with 10 bases in between. Per germline, CDR1 SGHVS and CDR2 FNYEAQ. CDR3 length equals 14 residues. CDR3 coding DNA: TGTGCCAGCAGCTTAGCCGTCGGAATTTACGAGCAGTACTTC. Translated, it gives CASSLAVGIYEQYF.